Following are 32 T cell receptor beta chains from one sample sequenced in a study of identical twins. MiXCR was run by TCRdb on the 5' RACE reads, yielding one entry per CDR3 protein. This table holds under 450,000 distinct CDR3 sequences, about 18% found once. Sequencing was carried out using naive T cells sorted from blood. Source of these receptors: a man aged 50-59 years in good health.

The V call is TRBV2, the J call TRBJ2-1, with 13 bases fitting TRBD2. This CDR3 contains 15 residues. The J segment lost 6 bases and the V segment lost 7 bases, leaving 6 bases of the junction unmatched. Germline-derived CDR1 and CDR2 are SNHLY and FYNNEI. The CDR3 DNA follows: TGTGCCAGCACCTTGACTAGCGGGGGGTCCAATGAGCAGTTCTTC. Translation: CASTLTSGGSNEQFF.

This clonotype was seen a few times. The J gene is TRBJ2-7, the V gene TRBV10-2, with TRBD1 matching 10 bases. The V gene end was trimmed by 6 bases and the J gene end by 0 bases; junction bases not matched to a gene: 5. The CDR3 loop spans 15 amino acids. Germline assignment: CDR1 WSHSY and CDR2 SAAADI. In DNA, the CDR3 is TGCGCCAGCAGGGAGGACAGGGGGAGCTCCTACGAGCAGTACTTC. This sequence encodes CASREDRGSSYEQYF.

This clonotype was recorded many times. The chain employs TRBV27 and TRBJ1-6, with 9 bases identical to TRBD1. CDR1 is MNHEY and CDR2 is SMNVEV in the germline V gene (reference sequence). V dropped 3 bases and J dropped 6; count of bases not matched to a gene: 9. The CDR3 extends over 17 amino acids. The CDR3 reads CASSFLFRDRANSPLHF. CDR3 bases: TGTGCCAGCAGTTTCCTTTTTCGGGACAGGGCTAATTCACCCCTCCACTTT.

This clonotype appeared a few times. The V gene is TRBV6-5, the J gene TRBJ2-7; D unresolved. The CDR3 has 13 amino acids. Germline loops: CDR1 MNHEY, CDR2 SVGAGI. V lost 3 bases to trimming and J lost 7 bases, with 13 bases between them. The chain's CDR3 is CASSYIDTLEQYF. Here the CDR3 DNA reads TGTGCCAGCAGTTATATCGACACCCTGGAGCAGTACTTC.

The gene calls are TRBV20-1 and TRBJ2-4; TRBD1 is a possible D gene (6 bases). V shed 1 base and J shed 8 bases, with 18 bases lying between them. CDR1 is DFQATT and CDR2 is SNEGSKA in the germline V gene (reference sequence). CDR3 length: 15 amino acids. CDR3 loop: CSARALPWGQYIQYF. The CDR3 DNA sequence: TGCAGTGCTAGAGCACTCCCTTGGGGGCAGTACATTCAGTACTTC.

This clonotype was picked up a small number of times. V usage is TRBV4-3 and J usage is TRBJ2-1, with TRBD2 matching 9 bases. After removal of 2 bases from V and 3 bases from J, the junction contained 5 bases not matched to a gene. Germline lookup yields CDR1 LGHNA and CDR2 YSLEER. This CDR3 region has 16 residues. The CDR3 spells CASSQFGTSIYNEQFF. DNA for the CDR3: TGCGCCAGCAGCCAATTTGGGACTAGCATCTACAATGAGCAGTTCTTC.

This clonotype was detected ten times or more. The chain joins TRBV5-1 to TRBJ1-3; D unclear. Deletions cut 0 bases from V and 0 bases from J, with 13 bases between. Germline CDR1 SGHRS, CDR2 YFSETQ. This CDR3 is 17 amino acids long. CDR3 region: CASSLDGGSTSGNTIYF. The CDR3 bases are TGCGCCAGCAGCTTGGATGGAGGATCTACCTCTGGAAACACCATATATTTT.

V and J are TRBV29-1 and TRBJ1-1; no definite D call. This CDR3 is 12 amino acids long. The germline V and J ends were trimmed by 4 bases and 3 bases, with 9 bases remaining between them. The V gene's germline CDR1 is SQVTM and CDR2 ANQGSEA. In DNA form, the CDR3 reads TGCAGCGTTGTGTCCGACTACACTGAAGCTTTCTTT. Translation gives CSVVSDYTEAFF.

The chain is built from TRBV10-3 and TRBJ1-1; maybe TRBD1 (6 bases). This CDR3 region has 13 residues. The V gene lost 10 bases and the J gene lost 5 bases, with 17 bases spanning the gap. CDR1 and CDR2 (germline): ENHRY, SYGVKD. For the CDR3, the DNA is TGTGCCACTTGGACAGAGGGCTTTACTGAAGCTTTCTTT. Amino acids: CATWTEGFTEAFF.

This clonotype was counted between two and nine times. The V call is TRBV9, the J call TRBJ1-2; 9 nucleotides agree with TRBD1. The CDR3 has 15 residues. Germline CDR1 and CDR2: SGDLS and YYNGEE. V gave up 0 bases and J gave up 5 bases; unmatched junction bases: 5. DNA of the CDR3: TGTGCCAGCAGCGTAGCCGGGACAGGGACGTATGGCTACACCTTC. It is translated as CASSVAGTGTYGYTF.

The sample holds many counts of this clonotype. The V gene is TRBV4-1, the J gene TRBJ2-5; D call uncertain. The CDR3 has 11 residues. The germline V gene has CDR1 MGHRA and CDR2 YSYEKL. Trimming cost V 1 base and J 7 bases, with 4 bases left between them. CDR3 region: CASSQGGTQYF. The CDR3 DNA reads TGCGCCAGCAGCCAAGGAGGGACCCAGTACTTC.

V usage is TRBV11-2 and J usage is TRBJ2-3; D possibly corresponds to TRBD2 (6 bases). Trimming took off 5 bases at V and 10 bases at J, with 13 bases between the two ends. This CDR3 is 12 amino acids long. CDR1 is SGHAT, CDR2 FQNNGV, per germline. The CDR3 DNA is TGTGCCAGCAGCGTCGGGAGCGGTCCGCAGTATTTT. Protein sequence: CASSVGSGPQYF.

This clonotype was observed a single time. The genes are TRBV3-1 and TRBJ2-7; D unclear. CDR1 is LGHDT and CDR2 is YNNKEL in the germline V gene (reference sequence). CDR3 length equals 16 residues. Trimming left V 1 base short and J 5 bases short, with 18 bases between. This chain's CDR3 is CASSQVSTVAIHEQYF. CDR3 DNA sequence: TGTGCCAGCAGCCAAGTCTCAACGGTCGCGATCCACGAGCAGTACTTC.

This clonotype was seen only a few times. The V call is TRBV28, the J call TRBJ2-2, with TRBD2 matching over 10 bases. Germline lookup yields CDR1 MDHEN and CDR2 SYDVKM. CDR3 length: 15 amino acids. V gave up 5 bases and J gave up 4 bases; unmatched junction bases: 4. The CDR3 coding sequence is TGTGCCAGCAGTCGACTAGCGGGTCTCACCGGGGAGCTGTTTTTT. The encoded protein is CASSRLAGLTGELFF.

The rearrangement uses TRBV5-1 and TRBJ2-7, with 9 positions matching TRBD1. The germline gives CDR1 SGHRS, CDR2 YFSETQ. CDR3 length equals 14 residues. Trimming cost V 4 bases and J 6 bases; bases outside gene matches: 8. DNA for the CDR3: TGCGCCAGCAGCCTTCGGACAGGGGAGGCCGAGCAGTACTTC. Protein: CASSLRTGEAEQYF.

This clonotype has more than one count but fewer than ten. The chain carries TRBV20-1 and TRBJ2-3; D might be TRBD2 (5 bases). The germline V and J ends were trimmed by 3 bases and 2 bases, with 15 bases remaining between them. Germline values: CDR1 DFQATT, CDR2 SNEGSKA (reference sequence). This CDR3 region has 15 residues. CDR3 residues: CSASRPTSDTDTQYF. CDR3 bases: TGCAGTGCTAGCCGCCCTACTAGTGACACAGATACGCAGTATTTT.

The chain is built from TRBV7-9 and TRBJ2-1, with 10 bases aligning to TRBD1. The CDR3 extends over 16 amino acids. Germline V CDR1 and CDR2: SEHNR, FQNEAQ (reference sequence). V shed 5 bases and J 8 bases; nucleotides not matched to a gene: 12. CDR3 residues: CASSALPGQGIDEQFF. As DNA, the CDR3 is TGTGCCAGCAGCGCGCTTCCGGGACAGGGGATCGATGAGCAGTTCTTC.

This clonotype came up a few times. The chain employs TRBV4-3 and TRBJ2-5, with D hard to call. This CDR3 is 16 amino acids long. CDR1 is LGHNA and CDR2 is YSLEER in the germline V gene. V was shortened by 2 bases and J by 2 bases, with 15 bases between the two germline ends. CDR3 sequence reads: CASSQTYRLPQETQYF. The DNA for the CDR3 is TGCGCCAGCAGCCAAACCTACCGACTTCCTCAAGAGACCCAGTACTTC.

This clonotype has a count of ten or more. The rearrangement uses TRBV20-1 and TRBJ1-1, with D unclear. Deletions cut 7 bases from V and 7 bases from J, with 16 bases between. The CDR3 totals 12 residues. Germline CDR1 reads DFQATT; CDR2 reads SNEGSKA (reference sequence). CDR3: CSGPVFSLEAFF. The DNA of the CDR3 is TGCAGTGGCCCGGTTTTCTCCCTTGAAGCTTTCTTT.

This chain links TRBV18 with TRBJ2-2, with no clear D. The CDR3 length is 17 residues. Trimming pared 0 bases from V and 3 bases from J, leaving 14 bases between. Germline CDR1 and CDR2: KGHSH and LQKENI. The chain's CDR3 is CASSPPPRRIDTGELFF. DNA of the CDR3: TGTGCCAGCTCACCACCGCCTAGGCGGATTGACACCGGGGAGCTGTTTTTT.

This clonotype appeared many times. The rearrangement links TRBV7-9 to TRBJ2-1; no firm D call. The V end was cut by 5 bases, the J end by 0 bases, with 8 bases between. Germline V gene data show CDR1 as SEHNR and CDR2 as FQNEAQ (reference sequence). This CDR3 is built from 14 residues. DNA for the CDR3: TGTGCCAGCAGCCCCCATAGCTCCTACAATGAGCAGTTCTTC. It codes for CASSPHSSYNEQFF.

CDR3 nucleotides: TGTGCCAGCAGCCCTCCCCGGACAGGGTCCAATGAGCAGTTCTTC. Its protein is CASSPPRTGSNEQFF. The chain links TRBV28 to TRBJ2-1; 8 bases line up with TRBD1. Germline loops: CDR1 MDHEN, CDR2 SYDVKM. Unmatched junction bases numbered 10, after V lost 6 bases and J lost 6 bases. The CDR3 runs 15 residues.

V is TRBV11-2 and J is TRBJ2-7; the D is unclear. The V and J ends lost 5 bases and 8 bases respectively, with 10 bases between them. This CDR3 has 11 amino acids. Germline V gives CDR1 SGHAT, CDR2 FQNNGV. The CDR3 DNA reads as TGTGCCAGCAGCCCCAATCTACAGCAGTACTTC. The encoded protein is CASSPNLQQYF.

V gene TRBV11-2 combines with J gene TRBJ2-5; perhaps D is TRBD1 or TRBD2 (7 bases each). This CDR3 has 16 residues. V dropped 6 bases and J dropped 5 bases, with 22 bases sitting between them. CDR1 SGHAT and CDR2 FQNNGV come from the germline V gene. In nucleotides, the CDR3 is TGTGCCAGCAGTTTGGGGGGGACAGAAATCCTGGAGACCCAGTACTTC. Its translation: CASSLGGTEILETQYF.

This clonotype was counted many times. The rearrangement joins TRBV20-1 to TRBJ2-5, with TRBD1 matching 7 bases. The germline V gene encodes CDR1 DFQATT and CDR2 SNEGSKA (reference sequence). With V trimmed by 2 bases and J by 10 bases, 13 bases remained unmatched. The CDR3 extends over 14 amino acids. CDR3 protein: CSARNMTGPFGQYF. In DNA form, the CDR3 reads TGCAGTGCTAGAAATATGACAGGGCCCTTCGGCCAGTACTTC.

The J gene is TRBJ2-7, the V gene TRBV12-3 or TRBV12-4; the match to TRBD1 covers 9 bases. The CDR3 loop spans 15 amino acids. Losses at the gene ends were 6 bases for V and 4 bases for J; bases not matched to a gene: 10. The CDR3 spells CASSTFTGGGYEQYF. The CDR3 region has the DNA TGTGCCAGCAGCACTTTTACAGGGGGCGGGTACGAGCAGTACTTC.

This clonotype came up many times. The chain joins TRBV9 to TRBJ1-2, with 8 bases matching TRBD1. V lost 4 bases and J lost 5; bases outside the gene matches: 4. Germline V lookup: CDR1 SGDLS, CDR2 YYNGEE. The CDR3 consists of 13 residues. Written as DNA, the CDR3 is TGTGCCAGCAGCTCAACAGGGGGTTATGGCTACACCTTC. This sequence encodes CASSSTGGYGYTF.

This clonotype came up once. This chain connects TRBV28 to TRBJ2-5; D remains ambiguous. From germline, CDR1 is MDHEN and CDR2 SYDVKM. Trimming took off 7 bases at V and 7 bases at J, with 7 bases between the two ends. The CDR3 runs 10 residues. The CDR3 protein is CASIKGTQYF. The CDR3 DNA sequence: TGTGCCAGCATTAAGGGGACCCAGTACTTC.

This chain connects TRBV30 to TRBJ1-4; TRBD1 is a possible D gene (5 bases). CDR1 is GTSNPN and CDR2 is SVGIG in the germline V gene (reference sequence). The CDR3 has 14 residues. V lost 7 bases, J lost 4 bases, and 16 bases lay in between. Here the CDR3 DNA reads TGTGCCTTCACCCGAGACAGCCATAATGAAAAACTGTTTTTT. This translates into CAFTRDSHNEKLFF.

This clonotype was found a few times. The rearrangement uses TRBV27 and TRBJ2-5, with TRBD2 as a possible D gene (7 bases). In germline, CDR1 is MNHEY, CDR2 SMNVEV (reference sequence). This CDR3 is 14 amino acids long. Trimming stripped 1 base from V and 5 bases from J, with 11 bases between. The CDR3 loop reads CASSLYREGETQYF. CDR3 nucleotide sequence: TGTGCCAGCAGTTTATACAGGGAGGGCGAGACCCAGTACTTC.

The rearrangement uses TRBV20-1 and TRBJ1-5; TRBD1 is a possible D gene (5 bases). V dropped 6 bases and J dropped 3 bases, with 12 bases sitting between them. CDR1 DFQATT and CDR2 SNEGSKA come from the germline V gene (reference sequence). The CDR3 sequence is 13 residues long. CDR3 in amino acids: CSAAGRVNQPQHF. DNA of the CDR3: TGCAGTGCCGCAGGGCGGGTCAATCAGCCCCAGCATTTT.

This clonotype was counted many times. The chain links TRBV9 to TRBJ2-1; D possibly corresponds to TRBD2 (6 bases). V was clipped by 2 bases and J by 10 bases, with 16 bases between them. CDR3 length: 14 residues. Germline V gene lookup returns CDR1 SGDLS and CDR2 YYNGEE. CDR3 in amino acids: CASSVESGLGEQFF. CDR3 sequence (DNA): TGTGCCAGCAGCGTTGAAAGCGGGCTTGGAGAGCAGTTCTTC.